The rows below give T cell receptor beta chains drawn from one sample of a study of long-term antiretroviral therapy in people with HIV. The method was immunoSEQ multiplex PCR; TCRdb's version includes in-frame clones alone and lacks a portion of them. The profile shows more than 10,000 clones, roughly 90% of them singletons. Here the sequenced sample was unsorted PBMCs, taken 2.1 years after starting antiretroviral therapy. Receptors originate from a woman aged 40 to 50 with HIV. The CDR3 runs from the conserved cysteine through the conserved F or W. Fields, in order: V gene, CDR3 length, D gene, J gene, clone size, CDR3 protein, CDR3 DNA. D genes are given only for firm matches. Expanded clones get a size class; other rows say once, few or many, or leave the size out.

TRBV27	16	.	TRBJ2-7	.	CASSLATGLLSYEQYF	TGTGCCAGCAGTCTTGCAACAGGCCTACTATCCTACGAGCAGTACTTC
TRBV7-9	14	.	TRBJ2-7	.	CASSLQQNSYEQYF	TGTGCCAGCAGCTTGCAACAAAACTCCTACGAGCAGTACTTC
TRBV5-1	14	.	TRBJ2-7	.	CASSRDGSSYEQYF	TGCGCCAGCAGCCGGGACGGCAGCTCCTACGAGCAGTACTTC
TRBV10-3	11	.	TRBJ2-7	.	CAISPSYEQYF	TGTGCCATCAGCCCCTCGTACGAGCAGTACTTC
TRBV6-5	15	TRBD1	TRBJ2-7	.	CASSYATGVSYEQYF	TGTGCCAGCAGTTATGCGACAGGGGTTTCCTACGAGCAGTACTTC
TRBV9	14	.	TRBJ2-2	.	CASSAGSNTGELFF	TGTGCCAGCAGCGCCGGATCGAACACCGGGGAGCTGTTTTTT
TRBV11-2	14	TRBD2	TRBJ2-7	once	CASSSQRGVYEQYF	TGTGCCAGCAGCTCTCAGCGGGGGGTGTACGAGCAGTACTTC
TRBV7-2	12	.	TRBJ2-7	.	CASSPWPYEQYF	TGTGCCAGCAGCCCCTGGCCCTACGAGCAGTACTTC
TRBV18	13	TRBD1	TRBJ2-5	.	CASSQTGGETQYF	TGTGCCAGCTCTCAAACAGGGGGCGAGACCCAGTACTTC
TRBV11-1	16	.	TRBJ2-7	few	CASSFLFGSSSYEQYF	TGTGCCAGCAGCTTTTTGTTCGGGAGTTCCTCCTACGAGCAGTACTTC
TRBV15	17	TRBD1	TRBJ2-2	.	CATSRDSGTGLTGELFF	TGTGCCACCAGCAGAGATTCCGGGACAGGGTTGACCGGGGAGCTGTTTTTT
TRBV2	13	.	TRBJ2-4	.	CASSESRVNIQYF	TGTGCCAGCAGTGAATCTCGGGTAAACATTCAGTACTTC
TRBV7-9	17	.	TRBJ2-6	.	CASRVDGGSSGANVLTF	TGTGCCAGCAGGGTGGACGGGGGAAGCTCTGGGGCCAACGTCCTGACTTTC
TRBV18	17	TRBD1	TRBJ2-3	.	CASSPSSGQGSTDTQYF	TGTGCCAGCTCACCCTCATCCGGACAGGGTAGCACAGATACGCAGTATTTT
TRBV5-6	13	.	TRBJ1-4	.	CASSLGQNEKLFF	TGTGCCAGCAGCTTGGGACAAAATGAAAAACTGTTTTTT
TRBV27	16	TRBD1	TRBJ1-1	.	CASSLRDRPLNTEAFF	TGTGCCAGCAGCCTCCGGGACAGACCTTTGAACACTGAAGCTTTCTTT
TRBV7-9	15	TRBD1	TRBJ2-2	.	CASTRQGGNTGELFF	TGTGCCAGCACCAGACAGGGGGGGAACACCGGGGAGCTGTTTTTT
TRBV11-2	18	TRBD1	TRBJ1-6	.	CASSLEGGQGSYNSPLHF	TGTGCCAGCAGCTTAGAAGGGGGACAGGGCTCCTATAATTCACCCCTCCACTTT
TRBV5-1	15	TRBD1	TRBJ2-7	.	CASSLFQGALYEQYF	TGCGCCAGCAGCTTGTTTCAGGGGGCATTATACGAGCAGTACTTC
TRBV10-2	14	.	TRBJ1-1	.	CASTFAWGGTEAFF	TGCGCCAGCACTTTTGCATGGGGAGGAACTGAAGCTTTCTTT
TRBV19	13	.	TRBJ1-6	.	CASGDIYNSPLHF	TGTGCCAGCGGTGATATATATAATTCACCCCTCCACTTT
TRBV5-4	15	TRBD2	TRBJ2-1	.	CASSGGTSSLNEQFF	TGTGCCAGCAGCGGGGGGACTAGCTCTTTGAATGAGCAGTTCTTC
TRBV7-7	15	.	TRBJ2-2	.	CASSRLGANTGELFF	TGTGCCAGCAGCCGTCTTGGGGCGAACACCGGGGAGCTGTTTTTT
TRBV7-9	16	.	TRBJ1-2	.	CASSLGGEAGSYGYTF	TGTGCCAGCAGCTTAGGGGGAGAGGCGGGGAGCTATGGCTACACCTTC
TRBV6-5	15	.	TRBJ1-1	.	CASSYSVGMNTEAFF	TGTGCCAGCAGTTACTCTGTCGGGATGAACACTGAAGCTTTCTTT
TRBV25-1	13	.	TRBJ1-2	.	CASSVQGGGGYTF	TGTGCCAGCAGTGTACAAGGTGGAGGTGGCTACACCTTC
TRBV29-1	13	.	TRBJ2-1	.	CSATGLSINEQFF	TGCAGCGCAACAGGGTTATCGATCAATGAGCAGTTCTTC